This TCR beta chain appears in the sequencing data of a study of blood T cells in healthy people across ages. PCR was performed a second time for about 7 to 12 cycles using a sample-barcoded 5' primer and a J-beta primer mix. Using its own MiXCR run on the 5' RACE reads, TCRdb lists one record per CDR3 protein. The sample shows approximately 800,000 distinct CDR3 sequences, approximately 25% of them seen only once. Caucasian, healthy and from Russia, the donors were aged between about 6 and 100. V gave up 3 bases and J gave up 2 bases, with 11 bases separating them. The CDR3 length is 14 residues. Per germline, CDR1 SGHRS and CDR2 YFSETQ. Separately, the same data were catalogued under a study of T cells of mothers and their children.

Input material: blood. This receptor was obtained from a boy younger than 18 in good health. The J gene is TRBJ2-5, the V gene TRBV5-1; D remains ambiguous. CDR3 in amino acids: CASSSSPAQETQYF. DNA for the CDR3: TGCGCCAGCAGCTCAAGCCCAGCACAAGAGACCCAGTACTTC.